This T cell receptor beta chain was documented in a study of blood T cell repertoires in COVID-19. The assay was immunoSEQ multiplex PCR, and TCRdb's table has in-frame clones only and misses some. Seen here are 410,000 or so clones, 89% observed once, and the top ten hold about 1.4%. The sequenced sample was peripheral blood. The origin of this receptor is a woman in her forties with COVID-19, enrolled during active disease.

The CDR3: CASSRDRAFGGYTF. The CDR3 nucleotides read TGTGCCAGCAGCCGGGACAGGGCGTTTGGTGGCTACACCTTC. This sequence joins TRBV7-9 and TRBJ1-2; 9 positions agree with TRBD1. With V trimmed by 5 bases and J by 7 bases, 8 bases remained unmatched. The CDR3 totals 14 residues. Germline V gives CDR1 SEHNR, CDR2 FQNEAQ (reference sequence).